These 21 T cell receptor beta chains came from one sample sequenced in a study of blood T cell repertoires in COVID-19. Here immunoSEQ multiplex PCR was the method, and the copy in TCRdb shows in-frame clones only, minus some. The table lists approximately 110,000 clones, over 75% of them singletons. The specimen sequenced was peripheral blood. These receptors were collected from a woman between 65 and 79 years old who had recovered from COVID-19.

The chain links TRBV28 to TRBJ1-2, with D possibly being TRBD1 (6 bases). The CDR3 length is 13 residues. V was clipped by 6 bases and J by 8 bases, with 16 bases between them. Germline V gives CDR1 MDHEN, CDR2 SYDVKM. The CDR3 DNA is TGTGCCAGCAGCCCCGACAGGCCTTCAGGCTACACCTTC. Amino acid sequence: CASSPDRPSGYTF.

The chain joins TRBV7-9 to TRBJ2-7, with 8 bases aligning to TRBD2. After removal of 3 bases from V and 4 bases from J, the junction contained 5 bases not matched to a gene. CDR3 length: 14 residues. Germline V gene sequence: CDR1 SEHNR, CDR2 FQNEAQ (reference sequence). The CDR3 protein is CASSFGTSSYEQYF. The CDR3 coding sequence is TGTGCCAGCAGCTTCGGGACTAGTTCATACGAGCAGTACTTC.

The chain employs TRBV19 and TRBJ1-5; TRBD1 matches 7 bases. This CDR3 contains 13 residues. The junction had 0 bases not matched to a gene; V was cut back by 5 bases and J by 2 bases. Germline values: CDR1 LNHDA, CDR2 SQIVND (reference sequence). As DNA, the CDR3 is TGTGCCAGTAGTGACAGGGGCAATCAGCCCCAGCATTTT. Its protein is CASSDRGNQPQHF.

The count of this clone is one. The chain combines TRBV5-6 with TRBJ2-3; weak D call: TRBD2 (5 bases). CDR1 is SGHDT, CDR2 YYEEEE, per germline. V lost 0 bases to trimming and J lost 12 bases, with 14 bases between them. The CDR3 runs 13 residues. The CDR3 nucleotides read TGTGCCAGCAGCTTGGGCGGAGGCCCCGGACAGTATTTT. This encodes CASSLGGGPGQYF.

This clone showed up many times. The chain couples TRBV7-3 to TRBJ2-2; D is ambiguous. Germline V gene sequence: CDR1 SGHTA, CDR2 FQGTGA. Trimming pared 2 bases from V and 1 base from J, leaving 5 bases between. The length of the CDR3 is 14 residues. CDR3 nucleotide sequence: TGTGCCAGCAGCTTAGAGCTGAACACCGGGGAGCTGTTTTTT. Protein: CASSLELNTGELFF.

The chain joins TRBV6-5 to TRBJ1-5; TRBD1 aligns across 9 bases. Per germline, CDR1 MNHEY and CDR2 SVGAGI. The V gene end was trimmed by 5 bases and the J gene end by 6 bases; junction bases not matched to a gene: 8. The CDR3 is made up of 15 amino acids. CDR3 protein: CASSLQGAYGQPQHF. CDR3 nucleotides: TGTGCCAGCAGTCTACAGGGGGCTTACGGTCAGCCCCAGCATTTT.

This chain connects TRBV6-6 to TRBJ2-3, with unresolved D. With 6 bases removed from V and 6 bases from J, the gap between germline ends came to 10 bases. The CDR3 has 12 amino acids. The germline V gene encodes CDR1 MNHNY and CDR2 SVGAGI (reference sequence). The CDR3 protein is CASSYDWDTQYF. DNA for the CDR3: TGTGCCAGCAGCTACGACTGGGATACGCAGTATTTT.

J is TRBJ1-1 and V is TRBV7-9; no clear D. Per germline, CDR1 SEHNR and CDR2 FQNEAQ (reference sequence). The CDR3 extends over 13 amino acids. The V and J ends lost 1 base and 5 bases respectively, with 8 bases between them. In nucleotides, the CDR3 is TGTGCCAGCAGCTTAGTCGGGGAAACTGAAGCTTTCTTT. Encoded protein: CASSLVGETEAFF.

This chain joins TRBV28 and TRBJ1-3; 8 bases agree with TRBD1. The V segment lost 6 bases and the J segment 4 bases; nucleotides outside the gene matches: 5. There are 14 residues in the CDR3. Germline V gene sequence: CDR1 MDHEN, CDR2 SYDVKM. The CDR3 reads CASSWTGRGNTIYF. In nucleotides, the CDR3 is TGTGCCAGCAGCTGGACAGGGCGGGGAAACACCATATATTTT.

J is TRBJ2-7 and V is TRBV7-9, with 11 bases identical to TRBD1. The CDR3 runs to 15 residues. Germline V gene sequence: CDR1 SEHNR, CDR2 FQNEAQ (reference sequence). J was trimmed by 3 bases and V by 8 bases; bases with no gene match: 9. CDR3 DNA: TGTGCCAGCGGTAGACCGGGACAGGGGGTCTACGAGCAGTACTTC. Translating gives CASGRPGQGVYEQYF.

Written as DNA, the CDR3 is TGTGCCAGCAGCCCCCCCTTAGCCCCGTTGGATACGCAGTATTTT. Protein: CASSPPLAPLDTQYF. V usage is TRBV7-8 and J usage is TRBJ2-3; D unresolved. Per germline, CDR1 SGHVS and CDR2 FQNEAQ. V shed 5 bases and J shed 6 bases, with 18 bases lying between them. This CDR3 region has 15 residues. The whole variable domain, filled in from reference TRBV7-8 and TRBJ2-3, reads GAGVSQSPRYKVAKRGQDVALRCDPISGHVSLFWYQQALGQGPEFLTYFQNEAQLDKSGLPSDRFFAERPEGSVSTLKIQRTQQEDSAVYLCASSPPLAPLDTQYFGPGTRLTVL.

The V and J genes are TRBV5-1 and TRBJ2-2, with D possibly TRBD1 on 6 matching bases. There are 14 residues in the CDR3. Trimming cost V 3 bases and J 2 bases, with 8 bases left between them. The germline V gene has CDR1 SGHRS and CDR2 YFSETQ. The CDR3 coding sequence is TGCGCCAGCAGCTGGACAGTAAACACCGGGGAGCTGTTTTTT. This sequence encodes CASSWTVNTGELFF.

The chain combines TRBV24-1 with TRBJ2-1; 10 bases are shared with TRBD2. Germline CDR1 reads KGHDR; CDR2 reads SFDVKD. The CDR3 covers 15 residues. The V segment lost 8 bases and the J segment 8 bases; nucleotides outside the gene matches: 11. Here the CDR3 reads CATMKRLAGVDEQFF. CDR3 nucleotide sequence: TGTGCCACCATGAAGAGGCTAGCGGGAGTCGATGAGCAGTTCTTC.

V usage is TRBV18 and J usage is TRBJ2-2; D unclear. CDR3 length: 12 residues. V was clipped by 6 bases and J by 7 bases, with 9 bases between them. Germline CDR1 KGHSH, CDR2 LQKENI. CDR3 residues: CASSGFDGELFF. In nucleotides, the CDR3 is TGTGCCAGCTCCGGGTTTGACGGGGAGCTGTTTTTT.

The V call is TRBV11-2, the J call TRBJ1-4; no definite D call. Trimming left V 1 base short and J 5 bases short, with 5 bases between. Germline V gives CDR1 SGHAT, CDR2 FQNNGV. The CDR3 has 13 residues. DNA of the CDR3: TGTGCCAGCAGCTTAGTTCAGAATGAAAAACTGTTTTTT. Its protein product is CASSLVQNEKLFF.

The chain uses TRBV7-2 and TRBJ2-5, with 8 nucleotides matching TRBD2. The V segment lost 1 base and the J segment 4 bases; nucleotides outside the gene matches: 5. In germline, CDR1 is SGHTA, CDR2 FQGNSA. This CDR3 has 15 residues. CDR3 in DNA: TGTGCCAGCAGCTTAGTGTCGGCGGGGGGAGAGACCCAGTACTTC. Its translation: CASSLVSAGGETQYF.

The chain couples TRBV19 to TRBJ1-5, with 11 bases lining up with TRBD1. Germline V gives CDR1 LNHDA, CDR2 SQIVND (reference sequence). The CDR3 is 15 amino acids. V trimming: 2 bases; J trimming: 4 bases; junction bases outside the gene matches: 1. The CDR3 nucleotides are TGTGCCAGTAGTATACGGGACAGGGGGAATCAGCCCCAGCATTTT. The encoded protein is CASSIRDRGNQPQHF.

The CDR3 spells CASSPGDTQYF. DNA for the CDR3: TGTGCCAGCAGCCCGGGGGATACGCAGTATTTT. V is TRBV6-6 and J is TRBJ2-3; D perhaps matches TRBD2 (5 bases). Germline V gene lookup returns CDR1 MNHNY and CDR2 SVGAGI (reference sequence). The CDR3 runs to 11 residues. The V end was cut by 6 bases, the J end by 6 bases, with 7 bases between.

The chain is built from TRBV16 and TRBJ2-5; 7 bases match TRBD2. V shed 0 bases and J 4 bases; nucleotides not matched to a gene: 5. CDR3 size: 15 residues. Germline lookup yields CDR1 KGHSY and CDR2 FQNENV. As DNA, the CDR3 is TGTGCCAGCAGCCAATCCGGCGGGAGTAGAGAGACCCAGTACTTC. This encodes CASSQSGGSRETQYF.

The CDR3 DNA sequence: TGTGCCAGCAGTGACAGCGACGGGAACATTCAGTACTTC. Translating it yields CASSDSDGNIQYF. The chain couples TRBV2 to TRBJ2-4; D is undetermined. Germline CDR1 is SNHLY and CDR2 is FYNNEI. CDR3 length: 13 amino acids. Trimming stripped 3 bases from V and 7 bases from J, with 10 bases between.

The rearrangement joins TRBV3-1 (or the pseudogene TRBV3-2) to TRBJ1-3; D ambiguous. Per the germline V gene, CDR1 is LGHDT and CDR2 is YNNKEL (reference sequence). V gave up 0 bases and J gave up 0 bases, with 6 bases separating them. The CDR3 length is 15 residues. The CDR3 reads CASSQEPVSGNTIYF. The CDR3 bases are TGTGCCAGCAGCCAAGAGCCAGTCTCTGGAAACACCATATATTTT.